This T cell receptor beta chain is from a study of blood T cell repertoires in COVID-19. Study context: Italy, Spain and the United States were the sources of the convalescent and acute COVID-19 samples. PBMCs, B-cell-depleted T cells, or T cells were the source of the cDNA or gDNA that made up the material.

The data were produced by immunoSEQ multiplex PCR, yet TCRdb's version contains in-frame clones alone and is incomplete. This table has approximately 400,000 clones, roughly 86% appearing once. Resolution of symptoms, clearance, or two negative PCRs was present in recovered Cohort 3 donors. V lost 0 bases and J 11 bases, leaving 14 bases between the germline ends. The CDR3 extends over 13 amino acids. Germline V gives CDR1 MGHRA, CDR2 YSYEKL. The chain links TRBV4-1 to TRBJ2-7; D not certain. Source material: PBMCs or T cells enriched from blood (not recorded which). The receptor was derived from a young man who had recovered from COVID-19. CDR3 protein: CASSQDRYAAKYF. The CDR3 region has the DNA TGCGCCAGCAGCCAAGATCGGTACGCTGCTAAGTACTTC.